The TCR beta chain under discussion was sequenced for a study of blood T cell repertoires in COVID-19. Study background: From T cells, B-cell-depleted T cells, or PBMCs came the material, which was cDNA or gDNA.

In the original workflow: The assay estimated nucleated cells by amplifying reference gene primers. Measured with immunoSEQ multiplex PCR; TCRdb has only the in-frame clones, and not every one. V, J and clone size are those of that table, while D and trimming were read from the DNA. The sample contains 120,000 or so clones, around 82% of which appear only once. While infection was still active, Seattle patients were enrolled and then followed longitudinally. The source material was peripheral blood. This sequence was found in a man between 25 and 39 years old with COVID-19, enrolled during active disease.

CDR3 nucleotides: TGTGCCAGCAGCCAGGTAGGGGGTGATGAAAAACTGTTTTTT. Translation gives CASSQVGGDEKLFF. The chain joins TRBV3-1 (or the pseudogene TRBV3-2) to TRBJ1-4; TRBD1 might be the D (6 bases). Germline V gene lookup returns CDR1 LGHDT and CDR2 YNNKEL (reference sequence). V lost 3 bases and J lost 6, with 11 bases in between. The CDR3 covers 14 residues.